This T cell receptor (beta chain) was captured in a study of blood T cell repertoires in COVID-19 (dated by TCRdb to 2020 to 2022). As for the study more broadly: Collaborator samples came from the United States, Italy and Spain and covered acute and convalescent phases of COVID-19. The prospective study material was composed of cDNA or gDNA derived from T cells, B-cell-depleted T cells, or PBMCs. A freely available public database, intended as a resource for researchers studying the immune response to SARS-CoV-2, is where the repertoires were released. Subjects who had been exposed to COVID-19, were actively infected with it, or had recovered from it provided the deeply sampled blood TCRbeta repertoires that made up the dataset. Sample metadata almost always included a de-identified subject ID, COVID-19 status, age in years and sex. Where available, HLA class I and class II types were obtained from metadata supplied by the sample provider rather than from assay-based typing. Samples were obtained from the ongoing ImmuneRACE study (first 160 participants) and from 1,254 subjects provided by 6 global collaborators. Findings and caveats that apply to the study as a whole: The amount of clinical and demographic metadata varied by source and participant and was provided uncurated.

TCRbeta CDR3 regions were amplified from genomic DNA using the immunoSEQ Assay, a bias-controlled multiplex PCR. The original methods were these. The number of nucleated cells in each sample was estimated by amplification of reference gene primers within the assay. To quantify the absolute abundance of each unique TCRbeta CDR3 rearrangement, sequence reads were collapsed and filtered. Productive Simpson clonality was computed per sample as the square root of Simpson's diversity index over productive rearrangements. The immuneACCESS repertoire file appears here via TCRdb, limited to in-frame rearrangements. These files lack a portion of the clones; in checked studies, under half of the deficit traces to unresolved V genes, and the cause of the others is not known. V, J and clone size were drawn from that table, and D and trimming were deduced from the DNA. The sample contains 75,000 to 95,000 clones, 80% to 90% of them found a single time. Under 6% of the sample comes from the top ten.

About this clone: Its antigen has not been determined. Per-nucleotide qualities are absent, and no much larger clonotype sits a single base away.

Collaborating institutions collected whole blood in K2EDTA tubes following their own protocols. For TCRbeta analysis, collaborator samples were shipped as frozen whole blood, as isolated PBMCs, or as DNA extracted from either sample type. Sequences LGHNA (CDR1) and YNFKEQ (CDR2) are obtained from the germline V gene. The CDR3 spans 17 residues, from the cysteine through the phenylalanine. Only the CDR3 DNA stays, 51 bases, in frame from base 1. Compared with germline, V lacks 5 bases and J lacks 2 bases; bases without a gene match: 9. The source of this sequence is a man in his forties or fifties with active COVID-19. Sequencing was carried out using peripheral blood. The chain links TRBV4-2 with TRBJ2-2; 9 central bases correspond to TRBD1. The CDR3: CASSRDRAALNTGELFF. The DNA sequence is TGTGCCAGCAGCAGGGACAGGGCCGCTCTAAACACCGGGGAGCTGTTTTTT.